Ten or more counts support the clone carrying this TCR beta chain. Its antigen is as yet unknown. One end of the junction is discordant with germline, which a read error may explain. The data stem from a study of T cells in Graves' hyperthyroidism and ophthalmopathy. Study-level results: Expanded thyroid clonotypes (above 0.001) were mostly also found in blood.

It was RNA transcripts that yielded the amplified TCR beta CDR3 regions. The HTBI primer set drove a first-round RT-PCR of the TCR CDR3. One entry per CDR3 protein results from TCRdb running MiXCR on the multiplex PCR reads. The profile shows approximately 530,000 distinct CDR3 sequences, 16% of them singletons. The CDR3 is 11 residues long. Germline-derived CDR1 and CDR2 are SNHLY and FYNNEI. Sequencing was performed on blood. The source is a woman aged 18-35 years with Graves' hyperthyroidism. The V and J genes are TRBV2 and TRBJ1-1; D remains unclear. CDR3 sequence: CASKKNTEAFF. In nucleotides, the CDR3 is TGCGCCAGCAAAAAGAACACTGAAGCTTTCTTT.